This T cell receptor beta chain was profiled in a study of cytomegalovirus exposure and HLA in healthy donors. Study-level findings and limits: Investigators reported over 150 TCR beta chains as tied to cytomegalovirus. Immune exposure was documented only through CMV serostatus.

A word on this clone: As yet, its antigen is unknown. This sample includes further DNA sequences coding for the same CDR3.

Germline loops: CDR1 SGHDN, CDR2 FVKESK. CDR3 length: 14 residues. Losses at the gene ends were 6 bases for V and 6 bases for J; bases not matched to a gene: 7. Vbeta (60) and Jbeta (13) primers were used in the PCR. The authors' processing: There were tens of millions of unique TCR beta chains by a later count, and some 11 million of them were shared. The table came from immunoSEQ multiplex PCR; TCRdb's copy has only in-frame clones and leaves some out. The V and J calls and clone size were taken over from that table, and D and trimming were inferred from the DNA. Here the sample spans 110,000 to 150,000 clones, roughly four fifths being singletons.

The chain employs TRBV14 and TRBJ1-2; 10 bases align to TRBD1. The source is a man younger than 35 in good health and CMV-seropositive. The specimen sequenced was PBMCs. DNA for the CDR3: TGTGCCAGCAGACTGACAGGGGGCATGGATGGCTACACCTTC. It codes for CASRLTGGMDGYTF.